This is a list of T cell receptor beta chains from one sample in a study of T cells after yellow fever vaccination. Using its own MiXCR run on the 5' RACE reads, TCRdb lists one record per CDR3 protein. The data contain roughly 400,000 distinct CDR3 sequences, roughly 20% of them singletons. Sequencing was performed on PBMCs, taken before the yellow fever booster vaccination. Every receptor here comes from a young man who received the YFV17D yellow fever vaccine. Both conserved end residues are part of each CDR3. D genes are given only for firm matches. Some rows have no size entry. The others give once, few or many, or a class for an expanded clone.

d_call	clone_size	v_call	j_call	cdr3_aa	cdr3_nt
TRBD2	-	TRBV4-1	TRBJ2-5	CASSFPSGGLETQYF	TGCGCCAGCAGTTTCCCAAGCGGGGGGCTTGAGACCCAGTACTTC
-	-	TRBV7-9	TRBJ1-1	CASSVGQGMNTEAFF	TGTGCCAGCAGCGTAGGGCAGGGCATGAACACTGAAGCTTTCTTT
-	few	TRBV7-6	TRBJ1-1	CASSLALEVGTEAFF	TGTGCCAGCAGCTTAGCGCTGGAGGTGGGCACTGAAGCTTTCTTT
TRBD1	-	TRBV5-1	TRBJ1-2	CASSTQGAQSYGYTF	TGCGCCAGCAGCACTCAGGGGGCGCAAAGCTATGGCTACACCTTC
-	-	TRBV27	TRBJ2-7	CASRVSSIVSYEQYF	TGTGCCAGCAGGGTCAGTTCGATTGTGTCCTACGAGCAGTACTTC
-	-	TRBV19	TRBJ2-6	CASSILTMGSGANVLTF	TGTGCCAGTAGTATATTGACGATGGGCTCTGGGGCCAACGTCCTGACTTTC
-	-	TRBV4-1	TRBJ2-1	CASSPQVSGTWSYNEQFF	TGCGCCAGCAGCCCACAAGTTTCCGGGACGTGGTCCTACAATGAGCAGTTCTTC
-	-	TRBV7-2	TRBJ2-2	CASSLARGTGELFF	TGTGCCAGCAGCTTAGCGCGGGGCACCGGGGAGCTGTTTTTT
-	many	TRBV2	TRBJ2-1	CASRLWGEDNEQFF	TGTGCCAGCCGCCTATGGGGGGAGGACAATGAGCAGTTCTTC
-	-	TRBV4-3	TRBJ1-5	CASSQDYLTGFQPQHF	TGCGCCAGCAGCCAAGATTACCTCACAGGATTTCAGCCCCAGCATTTT
-	few	TRBV4-3	TRBJ1-4	CASSHRPQAATNEKLFF	TGCGCCAGCAGCCACCGGCCCCAAGCTGCAACTAATGAAAAACTGTTTTTT
TRBD1	few	TRBV10-3	TRBJ1-3	CATNLQGQGAAGNTIYF	TGTGCCACGAACCTCCAAGGACAGGGGGCTGCTGGAAACACCATATATTTT
-	-	TRBV7-2	TRBJ1-2	CASSLATGPTPSYGYTF	TGTGCCAGCAGCTTAGCGACGGGACCCACCCCGTCCTATGGCTACACCTTC
-	few	TRBV29-1	TRBJ2-5	CSVELTGGVLETQYF	TGCAGCGTTGAATTAACAGGGGGGGTCTTGGAGACCCAGTACTTC
-	-	TRBV29-1	TRBJ1-4	CSVEGRDEKLFF	TGCAGCGTTGAGGGGAGGGACGAAAAACTGTTTTTT
-	-	TRBV7-2	TRBJ2-7	CASSLDGGADEQYF	TGTGCCAGCAGCTTAGATGGGGGCGCAGACGAGCAGTACTTC
-	-	TRBV7-8	TRBJ2-6	CASSRRWANVLTF	TGTGCCAGCAGCCGCCGATGGGCCAACGTCCTGACTTTC
-	few	TRBV5-6	TRBJ1-5	CASSKDRNQPQHF	TGTGCCAGCAGTAAAGACAGGAATCAGCCCCAGCATTTT
TRBD1	-	TRBV5-1	TRBJ1-1	CASSWDSTEAFF	TGCGCCAGCAGCTGGGACAGTACTGAAGCTTTCTTT
-	-	TRBV2	TRBJ1-5	CASGNQPQHF	TGTGCCAGCGGTAATCAGCCCCAGCATTTT
-	-	TRBV11-2	TRBJ2-2	CASMVPNTGELFF	TGTGCCAGCATGGTTCCGAACACCGGGGAGCTGTTTTTT
-	few	TRBV7-2	TRBJ2-5	CASSLGGVGVYF	TGTGCCAGCAGCTTAGGGGGAGTCGGTGTTTACTTC
-	few	TRBV6-5	TRBJ1-5	CASSYAGAGSNQPQHF	TGTGCCAGCAGTTACGCAGGGGCGGGAAGCAATCAGCCCCAGCATTTT
-	-	TRBV25-1	TRBJ2-3	CASSQRTVGEGADTQYF	TGTGCCAGCAGTCAGAGGACCGTAGGGGAAGGAGCAGATACGCAGTATTTT
TRBD1	-	TRBV18	TRBJ1-1	CASSPRGQWDTEAFF	TGTGCCAGCTCACCAAGGGGGCAATGGGACACTGAAGCTTTCTTT
-	few	TRBV7-2	TRBJ2-3	CASSLDVREAQYF	TGTGCCAGCAGCTTAGATGTCAGGGAGGCGCAGTATTTT
-	few	TRBV18	TRBJ2-2	CASSPTSVGITGELFF	TGTGCCAGCTCACCAACGTCGGTTGGGATCACCGGGGAGCTGTTTTTT
-	-	TRBV6-5	TRBJ2-3	CASKKDRFRTDTQYF	TGTGCCAGCAAGAAAGACAGGTTCCGCACAGATACGCAGTATTTT
-	few	TRBV6-2/TRBV6-3	TRBJ2-5	CASRHRVYLETQYF	TGTGCCAGCAGACACAGGGTCTACTTGGAGACCCAGTACTTC
-	-	TRBV7-2	TRBJ2-5	CASSRQKGETQYF	TGTGCCAGCAGCAGACAGAAAGGAGAGACCCAGTACTTC
-	-	TRBV4-1	TRBJ2-1	CASSQVYKTGSNEQFF	TGCGCCAGCAGCCAAGTGTACAAAACGGGGTCGAATGAGCAGTTCTTC
-	many	TRBV5-1	TRBJ2-1	CASSFRGSEQFF	TGCGCCAGCAGCTTCAGGGGCTCTGAGCAGTTCTTC
TRBD2	-	TRBV27	TRBJ2-5	CASSLGTRGETQYF	TGTGCCAGCAGTCTAGGGACTAGAGGGGAGACCCAGTACTTC
TRBD1	-	TRBV9	TRBJ1-2	CASSSLTGFGGYTF	TGTGCCAGCAGCTCCCTGACAGGGTTCGGCGGCTACACCTTC
-	few	TRBV5-1	TRBJ1-2	CASSFGGFYGYTF	TGCGCCAGCAGCTTCGGGGGGTTCTATGGCTACACCTTC
-	-	TRBV7-3	TRBJ1-1	CASSLGSGANTEAFF	TGTGCCAGCAGCTTAGGGTCAGGGGCGAACACTGAAGCTTTCTTT
-	-	TRBV6-2/TRBV6-3	TRBJ2-7	CASSVTGTSYEQYF	TGTGCCAGCAGTGTGACAGGAACCTCCTACGAGCAGTACTTC